This record concerns one TCR beta chain sequence. The CDR3 runs to 16 residues. Trimming took 2 bases from V and 4 from J; bases not matched to a gene: 2. CDR1 is ENHRY and CDR2 is SYGVKD in the germline V gene. These data originate in a study of beta chain features in type 1 diabetes. Expressed TCRB transcripts were sequenced after all isolated RNA was converted to cDNA. Clones were sequenced by immunoSEQ multiplex PCR, and TCRdb holds only the in-frame ones, with some missing. Of just over 450,000 clones listed, 30% were seen once; the top ten hold around 0.065%. This chain connects TRBV10-3 to TRBJ2-1; 13 nucleotides align to TRBD2. This TCR derives from a man aged 18 to 29 in good health. The material sequenced was naive CD4+ T cells from blood. The CDR3 loop is CAISEGLAGVYNEQFF. The CDR3 DNA reads as TGTGCCATCAGTGAGGGACTAGCGGGGGTTTACAATGAGCAGTTCTTC.